This is a list of T cell receptor beta chains from one sample in a study of blood T cells in healthy people across ages. A single record per CDR3 protein comes from TCRdb applying MiXCR to the 5' RACE reads. The top ten hold approximately 22% of the sample, which has roughly 1.9 million distinct CDR3 sequences, 30% to 40% seen once. Sequences were obtained from blood. The receptor source for this set is a human donor in good health. Both conserved end residues are part of each CDR3. D genes are given only for firm matches. The size entry is marked missing in some rows and otherwise reads once, few, many or a size class.

v_call: TRBV19
j_call: TRBJ2-5
clone_size: -
d_call: -
cdr3_nt: TGTGCCAGTAGTATGTCAGGTGTTTGGTCAGAGACCCAGTACTTC
cdr3_aa: CASSMSGVWSETQYF

v_call: TRBV11-3
j_call: TRBJ2-7
clone_size: once
d_call: -
cdr3_nt: TGTGCCAGCAGCCGGGACACAGAGTACGAGCAGTACTTC
cdr3_aa: CASSRDTEYEQYF

v_call: TRBV2
j_call: TRBJ2-7
clone_size: few
d_call: -
cdr3_nt: TGTGCCAGCGGCGAGACTAACCTCGCCTACGAGCAGTACTTC
cdr3_aa: CASGETNLAYEQYF

v_call: TRBV6-2/TRBV6-3
j_call: TRBJ2-3
clone_size: few
d_call: -
cdr3_nt: TGTGCCAGCAGGACGACCAGCGATACGCAGTATTTT
cdr3_aa: CASRTTSDTQYF

v_call: TRBV7-8
j_call: TRBJ2-5
clone_size: -
d_call: -
cdr3_nt: TGTGCCAGCAGCTTAAATGGGGGGAGAAACCAAGAGACCCAGTACTTC
cdr3_aa: CASSLNGGRNQETQYF

v_call: TRBV7-2
j_call: TRBJ1-5
clone_size: -
d_call: -
cdr3_nt: TGTGCCAGCAGGGGAGACGGACGAAGCAATCAGCCCCAGCATTTT
cdr3_aa: CASRGDGRSNQPQHF

v_call: TRBV29-1
j_call: TRBJ1-2
clone_size: -
d_call: -
cdr3_nt: TGCAGCGTTGGGCCCTCAGGTCTAAACTATGGCTACACCTTC
cdr3_aa: CSVGPSGLNYGYTF

v_call: TRBV10-3
j_call: TRBJ2-3
clone_size: -
d_call: -
cdr3_nt: TGTGCCATCAGCGGGCTCGCGGTTAGCACAGATACGCAGTATTTT
cdr3_aa: CAISGLAVSTDTQYF

v_call: TRBV5-6
j_call: TRBJ2-3
clone_size: -
d_call: -
cdr3_nt: TGTGCCAGCAGCGGGGAGGGGACACAGGCCACAGATACGCAGTATTTT
cdr3_aa: CASSGEGTQATDTQYF

v_call: TRBV4-3
j_call: TRBJ2-6
clone_size: medium-sized
d_call: -
cdr3_nt: TGCGCCAGCAGCCAAGATAAGGGCTCTGGGGCCAACGTCCTGACTTTC
cdr3_aa: CASSQDKGSGANVLTF

v_call: TRBV2
j_call: TRBJ2-3
clone_size: many
d_call: TRBD1
cdr3_nt: TGTGCCAGCAGTGAGCCTACAGGGGGGAGCACAGATACGCAGTATTTT
cdr3_aa: CASSEPTGGSTDTQYF

v_call: TRBV7-2
j_call: TRBJ1-1
clone_size: few
d_call: -
cdr3_nt: TGTGCCAGCAGCTCCTTCGGGGGACCGTACATGAACACTGAAGCTTTCTTT
cdr3_aa: CASSSFGGPYMNTEAFF

v_call: TRBV10-3
j_call: TRBJ1-1
clone_size: -
d_call: -
cdr3_nt: TGTGCCATCGGTGATTCGGGGGGGGAGCGAGCTTTCTTT
cdr3_aa: CAIGDSGGERAFF

v_call: TRBV27
j_call: TRBJ2-7
clone_size: many
d_call: TRBD1
cdr3_nt: TGTGCCAGCAGGGACAGGGGCTCCTACGAGCAGTACTTC
cdr3_aa: CASRDRGSYEQYF

v_call: TRBV9
j_call: TRBJ2-7
clone_size: -
d_call: TRBD1
cdr3_nt: TGTGCCAGCAGCGTGGGGACAGGGTTGAGGTACGAGCAGTACTTC
cdr3_aa: CASSVGTGLRYEQYF

v_call: TRBV6-5
j_call: TRBJ1-3
clone_size: -
d_call: -
cdr3_nt: TGTGCCAGCATTGCCATCTCTGGAAACACCATATATTTT
cdr3_aa: CASIAISGNTIYF

v_call: TRBV12-3/TRBV12-4
j_call: TRBJ1-2
clone_size: many
d_call: TRBD1
cdr3_nt: TGTGCCAGCAGTAGGACCTCCGGGACAGGGTACGGCTACACCTTC
cdr3_aa: CASSRTSGTGYGYTF

v_call: TRBV2
j_call: TRBJ2-2
clone_size: -
d_call: -
cdr3_nt: TGTGCCAGCAGTATAACCACAGGAAACACCGGGGAGCTGTTTTTT
cdr3_aa: CASSITTGNTGELFF

v_call: TRBV20-1
j_call: TRBJ2-7
clone_size: few
d_call: TRBD2
cdr3_nt: TGCAGTGCTAGAGTGGCGGGGGGCCTCTCCTACGAGCAGTACTTC
cdr3_aa: CSARVAGGLSYEQYF

v_call: TRBV20-1
j_call: TRBJ1-2
clone_size: -
d_call: TRBD1
cdr3_nt: TGCAGTGCTAGAAAACAGGGGCAAGGCTACACCTTC
cdr3_aa: CSARKQGQGYTF

v_call: TRBV20-1
j_call: TRBJ2-7
clone_size: -
d_call: -
cdr3_nt: TGCAGTGCTTCCCAGACTGGTTTCTACGAGCAGTACTTC
cdr3_aa: CSASQTGFYEQYF

v_call: TRBV4-2
j_call: TRBJ1-2
clone_size: many
d_call: -
cdr3_nt: TGTGCCAGCAGCCAAGATGGCGGAACGGGCTATGGCTACACCTTC
cdr3_aa: CASSQDGGTGYGYTF

v_call: TRBV20-1
j_call: TRBJ2-3
clone_size: -
d_call: -
cdr3_nt: TGCAGTGCTAGAGGCGAGACCTGGGGAGATACGCAGTATTTT
cdr3_aa: CSARGETWGDTQYF

v_call: TRBV11-1
j_call: TRBJ2-1
clone_size: -
d_call: -
cdr3_nt: TGTGCCAGCAGCTTAGACCCAGGGGAGGCCTACAATGAGCAGTTCTTC
cdr3_aa: CASSLDPGEAYNEQFF

v_call: TRBV5-1
j_call: TRBJ2-5
clone_size: -
d_call: -
cdr3_nt: TGCGCCAGCAGCTCCTCTCTAGCGCCACAAGAGACCCAGTACTTC
cdr3_aa: CASSSSLAPQETQYF

v_call: TRBV7-2
j_call: TRBJ2-7
clone_size: many
d_call: TRBD1
cdr3_nt: TGTGCCAGCAGCTTGGACAGGGGAAATACCTACGAGCAGTACTTC
cdr3_aa: CASSLDRGNTYEQYF

v_call: TRBV20-1
j_call: TRBJ2-1
clone_size: few
d_call: -
cdr3_nt: TGCAGTGCTAGAGATCCGACAAGGGTTAGCTCCTACAATGAGCAGTTCTTC
cdr3_aa: CSARDPTRVSSYNEQFF

v_call: TRBV20-1
j_call: TRBJ2-3
clone_size: few
d_call: TRBD2
cdr3_nt: TGCAGTGCTAGAGATCAAAGCGGGGGACCCGATACGCAGTATTTT
cdr3_aa: CSARDQSGGPDTQYF

v_call: TRBV5-1
j_call: TRBJ2-5
clone_size: few
d_call: -
cdr3_nt: TGCGCCAGCAGCTTGGTGGGGGCAGTGGGAGAGACCCAGTACTTC
cdr3_aa: CASSLVGAVGETQYF

v_call: TRBV3-1
j_call: TRBJ2-1
clone_size: few
d_call: -
cdr3_nt: TGTGCCAGCTCACCATTGGACAATGAGCAGTTCTTC
cdr3_aa: CASSPLDNEQFF

v_call: TRBV11-2
j_call: TRBJ1-4
clone_size: -
d_call: -
cdr3_nt: TGTGCCAGCAGCGAGCGGTCCGGAACGTATAATGAAAAACTGTTTTTT
cdr3_aa: CASSERSGTYNEKLFF

v_call: TRBV15
j_call: TRBJ2-1
clone_size: -
d_call: -
cdr3_nt: TGTGCCACCAGCAGAGCGGGCGGCCTACATGAGCAGTTCTTC
cdr3_aa: CATSRAGGLHEQFF

v_call: TRBV20-1
j_call: TRBJ1-1
clone_size: -
d_call: TRBD1
cdr3_nt: TGCAGTGCTAGAGCTACCCCGGGACAGGGGGCGAACACTGAAGCTTTCTTT
cdr3_aa: CSARATPGQGANTEAFF

v_call: TRBV9
j_call: TRBJ1-1
clone_size: -
d_call: -
cdr3_nt: TGTGCCAGCAACGTAGGGTTGGGTATAACTGAAGCTTTCTTT
cdr3_aa: CASNVGLGITEAFF

v_call: TRBV7-9
j_call: TRBJ2-5
clone_size: -
d_call: -
cdr3_nt: TGTGCCAGCAGCTTAGGGGAAGGGAATCATAGATCGGGGCAGTACTTC
cdr3_aa: CASSLGEGNHRSGQYF

v_call: TRBV3-1
j_call: TRBJ2-1
clone_size: -
d_call: -
cdr3_nt: TGTGCCAGCAGCCAGGGATTACATGAGCAGTTCTTC
cdr3_aa: CASSQGLHEQFF

v_call: TRBV7-2
j_call: TRBJ2-4
clone_size: few
d_call: -
cdr3_nt: TGTGCCAGCCACGGACTCACCCCAAACATTCAGTACTTC
cdr3_aa: CASHGLTPNIQYF